This is a list of T cell receptor beta chains from one sample in a study of identical twins. MiXCR was run by TCRdb on the 5' RACE reads, yielding one entry per CDR3 protein. The sample consists of about 200,000 distinct CDR3 sequences, 9.4% of them appearing once. The sequenced sample was memory (CD45RO+) T cells sorted from blood. The receptors here all came from a woman aged 18-35 years in good health. Each CDR3 is given with its conserved first and last residue. D genes are given only for firm matches. Clone sizes are given selectively: once, few, many, or a class where the clone is expanded.

clone_size: NA; j_call: TRBJ1-1; v_call: TRBV29-1; d_call: NA; cdr3_nt: TGCAGCGTTGAAGGTACCAGGGGCGGTGGGGACACTGAAGCTTTCTTT; cdr3_aa: CSVEGTRGGGDTEAFF
clone_size: NA; j_call: TRBJ1-1; v_call: TRBV5-1; d_call: NA; cdr3_nt: TGCGCCAGCGGCGCTCAGGCGAGAGGCACTGAAGCTTTCTTT; cdr3_aa: CASGAQARGTEAFF
clone_size: few; j_call: TRBJ2-2; v_call: TRBV30; d_call: TRBD2; cdr3_nt: TGTGCCTGGACAACCGGGACTAGCGGGGCCACCGGGGAGCTGTTTTTT; cdr3_aa: CAWTTGTSGATGELFF
clone_size: few; j_call: TRBJ1-1; v_call: TRBV20-1; d_call: NA; cdr3_nt: TGCAGTGCTAGAACGGGGGCCTACACTGAAGCTTTCTTT; cdr3_aa: CSARTGAYTEAFF
clone_size: few; j_call: TRBJ1-2; v_call: TRBV6-6; d_call: NA; cdr3_nt: TGTGCCCCGGGTCCCGGGACGGACTATGGCTACACCTTC; cdr3_aa: CAPGPGTDYGYTF
clone_size: NA; j_call: TRBJ2-5; v_call: TRBV6-2/TRBV6-3; d_call: TRBD2; cdr3_nt: TGTGCCAGCAGAGTACTAGCGCTCCAAGAGACCCAGTACTTC; cdr3_aa: CASRVLALQETQYF
clone_size: NA; j_call: TRBJ1-1; v_call: TRBV9; d_call: NA; cdr3_nt: TGTGCCAGCAGCGTAGCTGGGGACCTAGGGACTGAAGCTTTCTTT; cdr3_aa: CASSVAGDLGTEAFF
clone_size: NA; j_call: TRBJ1-5; v_call: TRBV12-3/TRBV12-4; d_call: NA; cdr3_nt: TGTGCCAGCAGTTTACGGGGGTCAGGCGGGAATCAGCCCCAGCATTTT; cdr3_aa: CASSLRGSGGNQPQHF
clone_size: few; j_call: TRBJ2-7; v_call: TRBV7-2; d_call: TRBD1; cdr3_nt: TGTGCCAGCAGCCTATACAGACAGGGCGGCGAGCAGTACTTC; cdr3_aa: CASSLYRQGGEQYF
clone_size: few; j_call: TRBJ2-1; v_call: TRBV4-1; d_call: TRBD2; cdr3_nt: TGCGCCAGCAGCCGCGGGACTAGCGGGAGGTCCCAGGTTTCAAATGAGCAGTTCTTC; cdr3_aa: CASSRGTSGRSQVSNEQFF
clone_size: NA; j_call: TRBJ1-2; v_call: TRBV30; d_call: NA; cdr3_nt: TGTGCCTGGAGTATCTGGGGACACCTCTATGGCTACACCTTC; cdr3_aa: CAWSIWGHLYGYTF
clone_size: many; j_call: TRBJ2-2; v_call: TRBV12-3/TRBV12-4; d_call: TRBD2; cdr3_nt: TGTGCCAGCAGAGCCCCGGGAGGGGGGACGAACACCGGGGAGCTGTTTTTT; cdr3_aa: CASRAPGGGTNTGELFF
clone_size: few; j_call: TRBJ2-7; v_call: TRBV20-1; d_call: NA; cdr3_nt: TGCAGTGCTAGAGATGATACCCTGCCTCTGGACGAGCAGTACTTC; cdr3_aa: CSARDDTLPLDEQYF
clone_size: few; j_call: TRBJ1-1; v_call: TRBV12-3/TRBV12-4; d_call: NA; cdr3_nt: TGTGCCAGCAGTTTAGTCCGCGGGGGGACTGAAGCTTTCTTT; cdr3_aa: CASSLVRGGTEAFF
clone_size: NA; j_call: TRBJ2-2; v_call: TRBV6-5; d_call: NA; cdr3_nt: TGTGCCAGCAATACTCGCCGGGGACATCTGAACACCGGGGAGCTGTTTTTT; cdr3_aa: CASNTRRGHLNTGELFF
clone_size: many; j_call: TRBJ2-1; v_call: TRBV5-5; d_call: NA; cdr3_nt: TGTGCCAGCAGCACAGCGGGTTACAATGAGCAGTTCTTC; cdr3_aa: CASSTAGYNEQFF
clone_size: NA; j_call: TRBJ2-1; v_call: TRBV11-2; d_call: NA; cdr3_nt: TGTGCCAGCAGCTTACCCCGGTTTAATGAGCAGTTCTTC; cdr3_aa: CASSLPRFNEQFF
clone_size: many; j_call: TRBJ2-5; v_call: TRBV6-2/TRBV6-3; d_call: NA; cdr3_nt: TGTGCCAGCCGGCGGTCAGGGGGAGGCGAGACCCAGTACTTC; cdr3_aa: CASRRSGGGETQYF
clone_size: many; j_call: TRBJ1-2; v_call: TRBV12-3/TRBV12-4; d_call: TRBD1; cdr3_nt: TGTGCCAGCAGGGGAGACAGGGCCATAGGGGGCTACACCTTC; cdr3_aa: CASRGDRAIGGYTF
clone_size: few; j_call: TRBJ2-7; v_call: TRBV18; d_call: NA; cdr3_nt: TGTGCCAGCTCACCTTCCTCAACGGGATCCTACGAGCAGTACTTC; cdr3_aa: CASSPSSTGSYEQYF
clone_size: few; j_call: TRBJ1-4; v_call: TRBV3-1; d_call: NA; cdr3_nt: TGTGCCAGCAGCCAAGACGTGGGGTATTATGAAAAACTGTTTTTT; cdr3_aa: CASSQDVGYYEKLFF
clone_size: many; j_call: TRBJ1-1; v_call: TRBV5-1; d_call: NA; cdr3_nt: TGCGCCAGCAGCTTGGAATCCACTGGAAACACTGAAGCTTTCTTT; cdr3_aa: CASSLESTGNTEAFF
clone_size: NA; j_call: TRBJ2-7; v_call: TRBV19; d_call: NA; cdr3_nt: TGTGCCAGTAGTATCGTGAAGGGGTCCTACGAGCAGTACTTC; cdr3_aa: CASSIVKGSYEQYF
clone_size: NA; j_call: TRBJ2-1; v_call: TRBV6-5; d_call: TRBD2; cdr3_nt: TGTGCCAGCAGTTATAGCGGGAGGTACAATGAGCAGTTCTTC; cdr3_aa: CASSYSGRYNEQFF
clone_size: many; j_call: TRBJ1-2; v_call: TRBV7-2; d_call: NA; cdr3_nt: TGTGCCAGCAGCTCTAGCGGGGGGCGCTTATCCTATGGCTACACCTTC; cdr3_aa: CASSSSGGRLSYGYTF
clone_size: many; j_call: TRBJ2-3; v_call: TRBV7-8; d_call: NA; cdr3_nt: TGTGCCAGCAGCTTGTCCGGGGCAATCACAGATACGCAGTATTTT; cdr3_aa: CASSLSGAITDTQYF
clone_size: NA; j_call: TRBJ2-5; v_call: TRBV7-9; d_call: TRBD2; cdr3_nt: TGTGCCAGCAGCTGGAGCGGGGAAGAGACCCAGTACTTC; cdr3_aa: CASSWSGEETQYF
clone_size: few; j_call: TRBJ2-5; v_call: TRBV18; d_call: NA; cdr3_nt: TGTGCCAGCTCACCACCTGAAGTGGGGGGTGAGACCCAGTACTTC; cdr3_aa: CASSPPEVGGETQYF